This T cell receptor beta chain originates from a study of T cell repertoires in cytomegalovirus infection. Study-wide context: Shared public TCR beta signatures pointed to both CMV infection and a matching HLA type.

MiXCR, run by TCRdb on the reads, gives a single entry per CDR3 protein. The sample yields hundreds of thousands of distinct CDR3 sequences, around 35% seen once. V was trimmed by 5 bases and J by 5 bases, leaving 19 bases between them. There are 15 residues in the CDR3. The germline gives CDR1 SGHRS, CDR2 YFSETQ. With respect to this clonotype: Antigen specificity is unknown.

This chain joins TRBV5-1 and TRBJ2-5; D ambiguous. The sequence came from a human donor in good health (CMV status not recorded). Some clones in this sample may be carry-over from other donors' samples. Sequences were derived from cultured PBMCs, sampled from culture after CMV antigen stimulation. DNA for the CDR3: TGCGCCAGCAGGATTCGATTGACACCACAGGAGACCCAGTACTTC. Its protein is CASRIRLTPQETQYF.